The sequence of this TCR beta chain was determined in a study of OX40 agonist ivuxolimab in advanced cancers. About the investigation overall: Ivuxolimab, which targeted the costimulatory receptor OX40 (CD134), was an agonistic, fully human IgG2 monoclonal antibody. The paper reports the monotherapy dose-escalation portion (N of about 50 patients) of the phase I ivuxolimab trial. Prior anti-PD-1, anti-PD-L1 or anti-CTLA-4 therapy was permitted, and checkpoint inhibitors had been received by roughly two fifths of dose-escalation patients. The dose-escalation cohort was roughly 87% male with a mean age of about 60 years, ranging from roughly 23 to 90. Intravenous ivuxolimab was administered to patients every 2 weeks at six dose levels: 0.01, 0.1, 0.3, 1.5, 3 and 10 mg/kg. Peripheral TCRbeta sequencing was intended to test whether TCR sequence diversity was altered and clonal T-cell expansion was caused by ivuxolimab. Partial responses were achieved by three dose-escalation patients, of whom one had hepatocellular carcinoma and two had cutaneous melanoma. Of the 52 patients in dose escalation, about 20 had hepatocellular carcinoma, about 15 had melanoma, 9 had renal cell carcinoma and 9 had head and neck cancer.

The trial excluded patients who had a history of autoimmune disease or who were on systemic immunosuppression. Peripheral blood for TCR sequencing was drawn from every dose cohort at baseline, at cycle 4 day 1 and at cycle 7 day 1. The samples were drawn from a first-in-human, open-label, multicenter phase I dose-escalation trial of ivuxolimab. The trial enrolled adults with locally advanced or metastatic head and neck squamous cell, hepatocellular, melanoma or renal cell carcinoma. Before TCR sequencing, CD4+ T cells and CD8+ T cells from peripheral blood were sorted into separate populations. Genomic DNA was extracted from sorted cells for sequencing of the TCRbeta CDR3 region. The immunoSEQ Assay was used to sequence the TCRbeta CDR3 regions. TCRdb carries this immuneACCESS record with in-frame sequences only. Its versions omit some clonotypes, under half of them owing to an unresolved V gene in the studies checked, with the rest unexplained. For this sample the table gives approximately 19,000 clones, of which approximately 90% were detected only once. In total, the top ten clones hold around 10% of the sample.

Only one count was recorded for this clone. Its antigen has not been determined. No base-level quality is on record; no much larger clone is a single base apart. Beyond this particular receptor, the publication reports: On average, CD8+ T cells showed more expanded clones than CD4+ T cells after ivuxolimab. Low levels of normalized T-cell clonal expansion were also seen in some nonresponding patients. At doses from 0.1 to 3.0 mg/kg, clonal expansion was seen in both CD4+ and CD8+ blood T cells between baseline and week 6. Which antigens the clonally expanded peripheral T cells were specific for was not determined. In the 0.1-3.0 mg/kg groups, partial responders had among the lowest normalized peripheral clonal expansion, particularly in CD8+ T cells.

V is pruned by 0 bases and J by 4 bases, leaving 12 bases of the junction without a gene match. The CDR3 holds 18 amino acids from the cysteine to the phenylalanine. The retained sequence is limited to the CDR3, 54 bases, with the frame set at the first base. In the germline V gene, CDR1 corresponds to MGHRA and CDR2 to YSYEKL. This sequence originates from an adult with an advanced solid tumor such as melanoma, head and neck, liver or kidney cancer. This chain is built from TRBV4-1 and TRBJ1-5; 7 bases in between match TRBD1. The starting material was CD4+ or CD8+ T cells sorted from blood, obtained in a trial of the OX40 agonist ivuxolimab. CDR3 region: CASSQDLLTGAGNQPQHF. The DNA reads TGCGCCAGCAGCCAAGATCTCCTCACAGGGGCAGGTAATCAGCCCCAGCATTTT.